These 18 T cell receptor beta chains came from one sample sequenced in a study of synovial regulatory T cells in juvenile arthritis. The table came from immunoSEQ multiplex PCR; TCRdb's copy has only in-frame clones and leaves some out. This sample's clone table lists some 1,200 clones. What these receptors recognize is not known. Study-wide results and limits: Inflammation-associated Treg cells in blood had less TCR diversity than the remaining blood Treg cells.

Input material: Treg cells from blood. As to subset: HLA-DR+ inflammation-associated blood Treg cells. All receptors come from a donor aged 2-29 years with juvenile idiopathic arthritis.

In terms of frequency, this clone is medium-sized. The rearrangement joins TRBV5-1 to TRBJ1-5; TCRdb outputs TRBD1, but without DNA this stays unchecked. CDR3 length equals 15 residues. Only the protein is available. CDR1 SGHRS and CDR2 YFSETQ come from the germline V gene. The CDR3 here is CASSSTGGGNQPQHF.

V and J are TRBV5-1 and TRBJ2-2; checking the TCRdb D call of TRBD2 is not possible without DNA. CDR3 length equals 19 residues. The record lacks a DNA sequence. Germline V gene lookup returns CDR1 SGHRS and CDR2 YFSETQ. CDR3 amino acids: CASNRIQPGLLTNTGELFF.

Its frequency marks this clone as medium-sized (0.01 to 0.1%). CDR3 sequence reads: CAISEWGRDSPLHF. V and J are TRBV10-3 and TRBJ1-6. The germline V gene has CDR1 ENHRY and CDR2 SYGVKD. This CDR3 is built from 14 residues. No DNA was logged.

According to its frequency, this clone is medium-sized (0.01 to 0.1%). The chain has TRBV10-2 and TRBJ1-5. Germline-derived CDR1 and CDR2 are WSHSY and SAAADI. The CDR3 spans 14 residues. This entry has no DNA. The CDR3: CASSEIAPNQPQHF.

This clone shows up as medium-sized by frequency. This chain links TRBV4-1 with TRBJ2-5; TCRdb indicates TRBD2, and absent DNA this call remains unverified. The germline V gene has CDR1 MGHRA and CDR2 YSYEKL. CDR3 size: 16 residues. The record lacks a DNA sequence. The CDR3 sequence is CASSQTGTSVIETQYF.

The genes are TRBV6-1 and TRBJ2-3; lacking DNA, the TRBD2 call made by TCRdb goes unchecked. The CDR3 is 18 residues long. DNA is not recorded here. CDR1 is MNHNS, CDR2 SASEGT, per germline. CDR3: CASSDTLAGGSRRDTQYF.

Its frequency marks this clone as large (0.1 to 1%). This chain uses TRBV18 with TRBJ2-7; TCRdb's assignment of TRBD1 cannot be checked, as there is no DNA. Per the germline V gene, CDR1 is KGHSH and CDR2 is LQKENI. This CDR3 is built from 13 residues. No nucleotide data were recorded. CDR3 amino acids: CASSRDNSYEQYF.

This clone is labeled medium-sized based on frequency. Here the CDR3 reads CASSFAFQGGLVGYTF. The V call is TRBV5-1, the J call TRBJ1-2; TCRdb's D gene call, TRBD1, goes unchecked for lack of DNA. CDR3 length: 16 residues. No DNA is given. Per the germline V gene, CDR1 is SGHRS and CDR2 is YFSETQ.

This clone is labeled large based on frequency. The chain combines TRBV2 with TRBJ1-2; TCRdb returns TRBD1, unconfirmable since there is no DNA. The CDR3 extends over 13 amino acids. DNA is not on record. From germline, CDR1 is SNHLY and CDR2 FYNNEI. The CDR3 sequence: CASSGTGGYGYTF.

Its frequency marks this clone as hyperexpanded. The CDR3 reads CASTPTGGSGNTIYF. V usage is TRBV28 and J usage is TRBJ1-3; TCRdb proposes TRBD1, but this gene call is untestable without DNA. CDR1 is MDHEN, CDR2 SYDVKM, per germline. CDR3 size: 15 residues. DNA is not recorded here.

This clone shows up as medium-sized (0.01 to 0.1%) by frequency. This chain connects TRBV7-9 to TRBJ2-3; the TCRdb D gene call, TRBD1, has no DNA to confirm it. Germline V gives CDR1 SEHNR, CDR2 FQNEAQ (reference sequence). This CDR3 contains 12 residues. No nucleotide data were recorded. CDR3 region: CASSLGLDTQYF.

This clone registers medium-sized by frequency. This chain's CDR3 is CASTDGQTYGYTF. This chain links TRBV2 with TRBJ1-2; TCRdb gives TRBD1 as the D gene, but with no DNA this cannot be confirmed. Germline lookup yields CDR1 SNHLY and CDR2 FYNNEI. CDR3 size: 13 residues. No DNA is recorded.

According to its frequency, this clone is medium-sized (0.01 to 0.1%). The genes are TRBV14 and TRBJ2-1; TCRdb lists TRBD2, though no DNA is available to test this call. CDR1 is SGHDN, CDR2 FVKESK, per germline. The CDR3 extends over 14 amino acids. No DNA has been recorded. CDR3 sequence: CASSRTSSYNEQFF.

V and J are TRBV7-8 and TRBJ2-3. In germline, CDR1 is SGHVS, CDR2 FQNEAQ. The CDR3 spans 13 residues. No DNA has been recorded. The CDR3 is CASSFGFTDTQYF.

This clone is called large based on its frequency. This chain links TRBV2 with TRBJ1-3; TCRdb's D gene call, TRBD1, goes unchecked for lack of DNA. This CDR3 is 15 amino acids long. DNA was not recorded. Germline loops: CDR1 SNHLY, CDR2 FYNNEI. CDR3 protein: CASSGTVASGNTIYF.

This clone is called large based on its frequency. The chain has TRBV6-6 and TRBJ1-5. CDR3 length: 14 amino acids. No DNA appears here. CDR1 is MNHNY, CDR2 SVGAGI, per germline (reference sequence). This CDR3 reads CASRTRGSNQPQHF.

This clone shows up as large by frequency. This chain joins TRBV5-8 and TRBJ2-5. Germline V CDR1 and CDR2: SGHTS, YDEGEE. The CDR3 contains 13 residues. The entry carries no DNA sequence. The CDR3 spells CASSLADLGTQYF.

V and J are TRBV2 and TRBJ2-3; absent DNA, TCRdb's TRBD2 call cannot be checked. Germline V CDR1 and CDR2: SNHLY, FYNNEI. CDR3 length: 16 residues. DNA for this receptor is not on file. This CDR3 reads CASSASLAGGTDTQYF.